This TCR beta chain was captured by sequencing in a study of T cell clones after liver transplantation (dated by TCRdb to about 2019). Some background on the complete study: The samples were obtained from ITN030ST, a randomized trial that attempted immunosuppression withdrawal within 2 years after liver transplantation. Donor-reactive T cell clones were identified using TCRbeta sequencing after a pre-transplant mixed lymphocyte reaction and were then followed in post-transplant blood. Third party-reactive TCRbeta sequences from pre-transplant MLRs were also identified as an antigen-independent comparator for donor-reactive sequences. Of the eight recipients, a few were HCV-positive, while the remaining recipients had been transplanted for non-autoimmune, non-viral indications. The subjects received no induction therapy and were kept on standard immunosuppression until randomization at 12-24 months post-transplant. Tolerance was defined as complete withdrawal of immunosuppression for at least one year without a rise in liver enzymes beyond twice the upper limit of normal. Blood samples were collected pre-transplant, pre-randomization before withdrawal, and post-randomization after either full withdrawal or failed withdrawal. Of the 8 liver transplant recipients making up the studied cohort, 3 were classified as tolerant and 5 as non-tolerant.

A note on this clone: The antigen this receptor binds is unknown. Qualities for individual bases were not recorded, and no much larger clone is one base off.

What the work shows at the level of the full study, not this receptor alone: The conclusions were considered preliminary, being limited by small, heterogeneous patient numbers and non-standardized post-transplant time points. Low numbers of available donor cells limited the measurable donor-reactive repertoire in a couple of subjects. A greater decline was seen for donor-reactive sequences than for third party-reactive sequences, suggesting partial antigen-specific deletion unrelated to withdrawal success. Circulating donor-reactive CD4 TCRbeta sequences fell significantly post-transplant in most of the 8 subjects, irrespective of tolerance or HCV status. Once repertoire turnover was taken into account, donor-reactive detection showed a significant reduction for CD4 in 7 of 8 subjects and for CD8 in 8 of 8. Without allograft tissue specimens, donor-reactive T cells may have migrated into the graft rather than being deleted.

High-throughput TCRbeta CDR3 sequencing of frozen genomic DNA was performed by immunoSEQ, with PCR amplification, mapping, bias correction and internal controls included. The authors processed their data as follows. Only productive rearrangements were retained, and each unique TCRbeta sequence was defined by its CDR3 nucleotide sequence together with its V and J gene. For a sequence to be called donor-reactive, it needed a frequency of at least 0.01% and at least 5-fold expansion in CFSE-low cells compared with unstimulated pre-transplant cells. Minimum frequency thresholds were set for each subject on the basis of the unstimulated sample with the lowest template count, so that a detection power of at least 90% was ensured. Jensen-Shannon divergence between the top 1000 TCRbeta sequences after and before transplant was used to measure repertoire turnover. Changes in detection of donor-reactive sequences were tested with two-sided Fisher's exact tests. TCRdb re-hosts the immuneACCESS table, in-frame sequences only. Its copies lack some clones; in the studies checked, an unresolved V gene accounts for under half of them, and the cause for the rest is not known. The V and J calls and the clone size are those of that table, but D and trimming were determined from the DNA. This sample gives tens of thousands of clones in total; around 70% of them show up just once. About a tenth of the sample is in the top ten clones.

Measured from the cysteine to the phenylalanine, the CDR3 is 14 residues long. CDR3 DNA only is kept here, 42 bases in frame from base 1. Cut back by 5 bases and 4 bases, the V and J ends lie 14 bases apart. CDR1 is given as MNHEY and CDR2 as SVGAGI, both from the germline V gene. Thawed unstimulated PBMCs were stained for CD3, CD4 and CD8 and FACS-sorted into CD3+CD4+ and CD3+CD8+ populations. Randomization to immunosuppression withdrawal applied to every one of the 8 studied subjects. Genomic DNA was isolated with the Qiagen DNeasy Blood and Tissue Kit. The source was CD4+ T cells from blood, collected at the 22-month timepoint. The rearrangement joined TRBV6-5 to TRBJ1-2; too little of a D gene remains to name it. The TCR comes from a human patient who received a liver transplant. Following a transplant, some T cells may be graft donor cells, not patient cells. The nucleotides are TGTGCCAGCAGTGAAACAGAGGGAGGCTATGGCTACACCTTC. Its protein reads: CASSETEGGYGYTF.